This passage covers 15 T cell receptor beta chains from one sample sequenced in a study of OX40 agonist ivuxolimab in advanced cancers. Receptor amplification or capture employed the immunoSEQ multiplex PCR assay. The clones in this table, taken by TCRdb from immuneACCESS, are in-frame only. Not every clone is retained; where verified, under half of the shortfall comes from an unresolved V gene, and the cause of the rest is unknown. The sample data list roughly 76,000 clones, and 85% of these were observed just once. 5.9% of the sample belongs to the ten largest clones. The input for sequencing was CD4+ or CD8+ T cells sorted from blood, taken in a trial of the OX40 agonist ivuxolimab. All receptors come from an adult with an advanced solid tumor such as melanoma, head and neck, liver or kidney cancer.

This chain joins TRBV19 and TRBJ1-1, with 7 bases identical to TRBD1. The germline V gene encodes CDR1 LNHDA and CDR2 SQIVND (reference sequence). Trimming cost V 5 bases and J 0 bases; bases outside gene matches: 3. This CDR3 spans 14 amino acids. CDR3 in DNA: TGTGCCAGTAGTCGACAGGGATTGAACACTGAAGCTTTCTTT. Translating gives CASSRQGLNTEAFF.

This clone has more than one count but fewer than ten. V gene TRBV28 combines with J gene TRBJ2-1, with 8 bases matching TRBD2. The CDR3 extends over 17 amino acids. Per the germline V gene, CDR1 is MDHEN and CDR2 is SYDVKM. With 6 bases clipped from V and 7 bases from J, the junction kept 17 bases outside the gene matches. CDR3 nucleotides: TGTGCCAGCAGGCACGAAAGTTTACTAGCGGCCTCTAATGAGCAGTTCTTC. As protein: CASRHESLLAASNEQFF. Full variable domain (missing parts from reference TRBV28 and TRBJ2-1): DVKVTQSSRYLVKRTGEKVFLECVQDMDHENMFWYRQDPGLGLRLIYFSYDVKMKEKGDIPEGYSVSREKKERFSLILESASTNQTSMYLCASRHESLLAASNEQFFGPGTRLTVL.

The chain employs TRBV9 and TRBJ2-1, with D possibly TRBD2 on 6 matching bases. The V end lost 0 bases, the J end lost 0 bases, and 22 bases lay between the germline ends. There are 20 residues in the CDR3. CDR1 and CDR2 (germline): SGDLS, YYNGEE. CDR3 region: CASSVGGGGLLSGSYNEQFF. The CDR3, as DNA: TGTGCCAGCAGCGTAGGGGGAGGAGGACTACTATCGGGCTCCTACAATGAGCAGTTCTTC.

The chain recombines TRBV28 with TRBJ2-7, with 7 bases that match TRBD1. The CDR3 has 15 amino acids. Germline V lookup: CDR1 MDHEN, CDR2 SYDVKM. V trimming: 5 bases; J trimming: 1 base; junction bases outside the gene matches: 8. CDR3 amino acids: CASSPRQGLSYEQYF. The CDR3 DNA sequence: TGTGCCAGCAGTCCCCGACAGGGTTTATCCTACGAGCAGTACTTC. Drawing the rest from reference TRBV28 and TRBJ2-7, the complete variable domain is DVKVTQSSRYLVKRTGEKVFLECVQDMDHENMFWYRQDPGLGLRLIYFSYDVKMKEKGDIPEGYSVSREKKERFSLILESASTNQTSMYLCASSPRQGLSYEQYFGPGTRLTVT.

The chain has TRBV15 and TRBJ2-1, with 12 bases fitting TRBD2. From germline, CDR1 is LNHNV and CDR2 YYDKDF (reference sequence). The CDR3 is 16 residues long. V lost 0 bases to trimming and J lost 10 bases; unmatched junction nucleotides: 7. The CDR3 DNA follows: TGTGCCACCAGCAGAGATCCCCTAGCGGGAGGGGGCGAGCAGTTCTTC. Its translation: CATSRDPLAGGGEQFF.

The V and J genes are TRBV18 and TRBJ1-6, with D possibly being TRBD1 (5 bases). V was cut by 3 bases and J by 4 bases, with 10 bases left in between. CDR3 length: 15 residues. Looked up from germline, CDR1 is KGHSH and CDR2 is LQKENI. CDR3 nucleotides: TGTGCCAGCTCACCTGGGGGGGGATATAATTCACCCCTCCACTTT. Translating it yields CASSPGGGYNSPLHF.

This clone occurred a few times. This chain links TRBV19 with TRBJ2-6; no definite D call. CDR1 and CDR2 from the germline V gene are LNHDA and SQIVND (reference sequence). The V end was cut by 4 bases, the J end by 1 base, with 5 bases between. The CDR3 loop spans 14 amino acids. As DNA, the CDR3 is TGTGCCAGTAGTAGCCTTTCTGGGGCCAACGTCCTGACTTTC. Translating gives CASSSLSGANVLTF.

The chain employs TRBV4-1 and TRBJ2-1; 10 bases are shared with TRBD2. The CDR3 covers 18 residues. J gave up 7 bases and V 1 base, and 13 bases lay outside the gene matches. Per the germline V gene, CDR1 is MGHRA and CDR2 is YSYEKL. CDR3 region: CASSQGGSGRGVRNEQFF. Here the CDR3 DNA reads TGCGCCAGCAGCCAAGGCGGGAGCGGGAGGGGGGTAAGGAATGAGCAGTTCTTC.

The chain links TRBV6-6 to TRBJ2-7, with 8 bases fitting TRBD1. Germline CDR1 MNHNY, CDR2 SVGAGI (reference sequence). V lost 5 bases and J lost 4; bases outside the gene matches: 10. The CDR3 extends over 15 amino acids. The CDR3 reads CASSSRQGPKYEQYV. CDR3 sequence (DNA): TGTGCCAGCAGTAGCCGACAGGGGCCCAAGTACGAGCAGTACGTC.

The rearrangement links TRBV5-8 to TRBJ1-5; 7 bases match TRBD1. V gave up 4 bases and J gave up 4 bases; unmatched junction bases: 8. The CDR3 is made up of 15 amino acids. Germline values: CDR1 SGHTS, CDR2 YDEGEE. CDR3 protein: CASSPGQTLNQPQHF. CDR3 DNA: TGTGCCAGCAGCCCGGGACAGACGCTTAATCAGCCCCAGCATTTT.

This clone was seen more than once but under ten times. The CDR3 loop reads CASSTQAADTINYGYTF. In DNA form, the CDR3 reads TGTGCCAGTAGTACCCAAGCGGCCGACACCATTAACTATGGCTACACCTTC. This chain links TRBV19 with TRBJ1-2; D ambiguous. The CDR3 runs to 17 residues. Per the germline V gene, CDR1 is LNHDA and CDR2 is SQIVND (reference sequence). Trimming cost V 4 bases and J 1 base, with 19 bases left between them.

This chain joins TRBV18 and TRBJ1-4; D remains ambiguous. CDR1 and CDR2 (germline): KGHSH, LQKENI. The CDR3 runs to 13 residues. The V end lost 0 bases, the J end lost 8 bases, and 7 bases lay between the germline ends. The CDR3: CASSPPRTEKLFF. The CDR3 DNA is TGTGCCAGCTCACCACCGAGGACGGAAAAACTGTTTTTT. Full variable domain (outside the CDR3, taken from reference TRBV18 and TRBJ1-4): NAGVMQNPRHLVRRRGQEARLRCSPMKGHSHVYWYRQLPEEGLKFMVYLQKENIIDESGMPKERFSAEFPKEGPSILRIQQVVRGDSAAYFCASSPPRTEKLFFGSGTQLSVL.

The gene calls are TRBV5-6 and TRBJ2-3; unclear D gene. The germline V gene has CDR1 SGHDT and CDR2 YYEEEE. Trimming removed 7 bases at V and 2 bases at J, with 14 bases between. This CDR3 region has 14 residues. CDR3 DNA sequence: TGTGCCAGCGGCTGGACCCCGATCACAGATACGCAGTATTTT. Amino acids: CASGWTPITDTQYF.

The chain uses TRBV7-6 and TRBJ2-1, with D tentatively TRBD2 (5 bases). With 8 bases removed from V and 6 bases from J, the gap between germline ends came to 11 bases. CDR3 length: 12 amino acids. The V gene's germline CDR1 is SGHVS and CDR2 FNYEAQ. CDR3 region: CASGKGGNEQFF. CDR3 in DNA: TGTGCCAGCGGGAAAGGAGGCAATGAGCAGTTCTTC.

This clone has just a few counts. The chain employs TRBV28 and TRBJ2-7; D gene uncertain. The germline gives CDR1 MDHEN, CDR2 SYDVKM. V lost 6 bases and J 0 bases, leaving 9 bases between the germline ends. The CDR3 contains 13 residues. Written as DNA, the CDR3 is TGTGCCAGCAGCCTCCCGGCCTCCTACGAGCAGTACTTC. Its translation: CASSLPASYEQYF.